Shown below are 20 T cell receptor beta chains from a single sample sequenced in a study of OX40 agonist ivuxolimab in advanced cancers. Only in-frame clones appear in the TCRdb table, and some are missing; sequencing was by immunoSEQ multiplex PCR. The sample carries 30,000 to 45,000 clones, 80% to 90% recorded once. The sample in question was CD4+ or CD8+ T cells sorted from blood, obtained in a trial of the OX40 agonist ivuxolimab. The receptors shown here come from an adult with an advanced solid tumor such as melanoma, head and neck, liver or kidney cancer.

V usage is TRBV19 and J usage is TRBJ1-1; 8 bases fit TRBD1. The CDR3 contains 15 residues. Trimming cost V 1 base and J 6 bases; bases outside gene matches: 7. The germline gives CDR1 LNHDA, CDR2 SQIVND (reference sequence). The chain's CDR3 is CASSIGTGLYAEAFF. The CDR3 coding sequence is TGTGCCAGTAGTATAGGGACAGGGTTGTACGCTGAAGCTTTCTTT. The full variable domain, completed using reference TRBV19 and TRBJ1-1, is DGGITQSPKYLFRKEGQNVTLSCEQNLNHDAMYWYRQDPGQGLRLIYYSQIVNDFQKGDIAEGYSVSREKKESFPLTVTSAQKNPTAFYLCASSIGTGLYAEAFFGQGTRLTVV.

The gene calls are TRBV11-3 and TRBJ2-2, with TRBD2 identical over 8 bases. This CDR3 is 16 amino acids long. Germline CDR1 reads SGHNT; CDR2 reads YENEEA. V lost 3 bases and J lost 3; bases outside the gene matches: 6. In nucleotides, the CDR3 is TGTGCCAGCAGCTTCAGCGGGGGTTCAGACACCGGGGAGCTGTTTTTT. Amino acids: CASSFSGGSDTGELFF.

This chain connects TRBV28 to TRBJ2-6, with unresolved D. Germline lookup yields CDR1 MDHEN and CDR2 SYDVKM. The CDR3 is 15 residues long. Trimming took 3 bases from V and 1 from J, leaving 7 bases between them. The CDR3 DNA is TGTGCCAGCAGTTTTTGGGCTTCTGGGGCCAACGTCCTGACTTTC. Translation: CASSFWASGANVLTF.

The rearrangement joins TRBV6-6 to TRBJ2-7, with D possibly matching TRBD1 (7 bases). The ends were cut back, 5 bases at V and 0 bases at J, with 14 bases in the middle. This CDR3 is 15 amino acids long. Germline V lookup: CDR1 MNHNY, CDR2 SVGAGI (reference sequence). CDR3 sequence: CASSGQGGFSYEQYF. CDR3 nucleotide sequence: TGTGCCAGCAGTGGTCAGGGGGGATTCTCCTACGAGCAGTACTTC.

The rearrangement links TRBV28 to TRBJ2-2, with D uncertain. The ends were cut back, 5 bases at V and 0 bases at J, with 7 bases in the middle. The CDR3 consists of 14 residues. Germline V gene lookup returns CDR1 MDHEN and CDR2 SYDVKM. The CDR3 nucleotides are TGTGCCAGCAGTCAAATCGCGAACACCGGGGAGCTGTTTTTT. This codes for CASSQIANTGELFF.

The gene calls are TRBV6-1 and TRBJ2-7, with TRBD2 matching 9 bases. This CDR3 contains 14 residues. Germline values: CDR1 MNHNS, CDR2 SASEGT. Unmatched junction bases numbered 3, after V lost 3 bases and J lost 3 bases. The CDR3, as DNA: TGTGCCAGCAGTGAGGCGGGGGGGGACTACGAGCAGTACTTC. This codes for CASSEAGGDYEQYF.

V is TRBV2 and J is TRBJ2-1; D may match TRBD1 or TRBD2 (5 bases each). CDR1 and CDR2 (germline): SNHLY, FYNNEI. The CDR3 loop spans 16 amino acids. With 7 bases removed from V and 0 bases from J, the gap between germline ends came to 16 bases. The chain's CDR3 is CASISDGTRSYNEQFF. Written as DNA, the CDR3 is TGTGCCAGCATTTCAGACGGGACCCGCTCCTACAATGAGCAGTTCTTC.

The rearrangement joins TRBV27 to TRBJ2-7, with D maybe TRBD1 (6 bases). CDR1 is MNHEY, CDR2 SMNVEV, per germline (reference sequence). Trimming pared 5 bases from V and 3 bases from J, leaving 11 bases between. The CDR3 contains 13 residues. The CDR3 here is CASSLLQGYEQYF. In nucleotides, the CDR3 is TGTGCCAGCAGTCTCCTACAGGGCTACGAGCAGTACTTC.

This rearrangement joins TRBV9 to TRBJ2-7; D unclear. With 0 bases removed from V and 2 bases from J, the gap between germline ends came to 6 bases. Per germline, CDR1 SGDLS and CDR2 YYNGEE. This CDR3 spans 13 amino acids. The CDR3 is CASSVASAYEQYF. The CDR3 DNA reads TGTGCCAGCAGCGTAGCATCAGCCTACGAGCAGTACTTC.

The J gene is TRBJ1-5, the V gene TRBV7-8; no clear D. Germline lookup yields CDR1 SGHVS and CDR2 FQNEAQ. Trimming removed 0 bases from V and 2 bases from J, with 8 bases in between. The CDR3 spans 15 residues. CDR3: CASSLAGVGNQPQHF. In nucleotides, the CDR3 is TGTGCCAGCAGCTTAGCGGGTGTCGGCAATCAGCCCCAGCATTTT.

This sequence joins TRBV19 and TRBJ1-6; D uncertain. In germline, CDR1 is LNHDA, CDR2 SQIVND (reference sequence). V was clipped by 4 bases and J by 9 bases, with 10 bases between them. The CDR3 extends over 13 amino acids. The CDR3 sequence is CASSNLSISPLHF. As DNA, the CDR3 is TGTGCCAGTAGTAATTTAAGCATTTCACCCCTCCACTTT.

This chain joins TRBV5-1 and TRBJ2-1; tentatively, D is TRBD2 (6 bases). Per germline, CDR1 SGHRS and CDR2 YFSETQ. Deletions cut 5 bases from V and 5 bases from J, with 14 bases between. This CDR3 comprises 14 residues. The CDR3 sequence is CASRAGGFNNEQFF. The CDR3 DNA follows: TGCGCCAGCAGGGCTGGGGGGTTCAACAATGAGCAGTTCTTC. Full variable domain (outside the CDR3, taken from reference TRBV5-1 and TRBJ2-1): KAGVTQTPRYLIKTRGQQVTLSCSPISGHRSVSWYQQTPGQGLQFLFEYFSETQRNKGNFPGRFSGRQFSNSRSEMNVSTLELGDSALYLCASRAGGFNNEQFFGPGTRLTVL.

The chain joins TRBV28 to TRBJ2-5, with D possibly matching TRBD2 (6 bases). Germline CDR1 reads MDHEN; CDR2 reads SYDVKM. This CDR3 has 14 residues. The ends were cut back, 6 bases at V and 11 bases at J, with 22 bases in the middle. As DNA, the CDR3 is TGTGCCAGCAGCCCTCCGGGAATTCCCGGAGGGCAGTACTTC. This translates into CASSPPGIPGGQYF.

This chain links TRBV5-6 with TRBJ2-5, with D possibly called TRBD1 or TRBD2 (6 bases each). This CDR3 region has 15 residues. The V gene lost 3 bases and the J gene lost 4 bases, with 16 bases spanning the gap. Looked up from germline, CDR1 is SGHDT and CDR2 is YYEEEE. The CDR3 DNA is TGTGCCAGCAGCTCCCTAGAGGGGGGACCAGAGACCCAGTACTTC. Translating gives CASSSLEGGPETQYF.

The chain uses TRBV7-3 and TRBJ2-3; TRBD1 agrees at 10 bases. Germline trimming cut 6 bases from V and 4 bases from J; bases unmatched to any gene: 7. The CDR3 loop spans 15 amino acids. Per germline, CDR1 SGHTA and CDR2 FQGTGA. The CDR3 loop is CASSLTGGKADTQYF. DNA of the CDR3: TGTGCCAGCAGTCTGACAGGGGGCAAAGCAGATACGCAGTATTTT.

The V call is TRBV4-1, the J call TRBJ2-7; either TRBD1 or TRBD2 may supply D (6 bases each). CDR1 and CDR2 from the germline V gene are MGHRA and YSYEKL. Trimming stripped 0 bases from V and 2 bases from J, with 11 bases between. This CDR3 contains 15 residues. The DNA of the CDR3 is TGCGCCAGCAGCCAAGAGGAGGGGGGCCCCTACGAGCAGTACTTC. As protein: CASSQEEGGPYEQYF.

The chain links TRBV29-1 to TRBJ2-1, with D maybe TRBD2 (7 bases). Trimming pared 3 bases from V and 3 bases from J, leaving 18 bases between. The length of the CDR3 is 16 residues. Germline V gene data show CDR1 as SQVTM and CDR2 as ANQGSEA. The CDR3 reads CSVEDGGGSGYNEQFF. In DNA, the CDR3 is TGCAGCGTTGAGGATGGGGGCGGGAGTGGCTACAATGAGCAGTTCTTC.

V is TRBV18 and J is TRBJ2-1; unclear D gene. Trimming cost V 3 bases and J 5 bases, with 11 bases left between them. Germline V gene lookup returns CDR1 KGHSH and CDR2 LQKENI. The CDR3 runs 14 residues. The CDR3 DNA is TGTGCCAGCTCACCTGGGCTAAGAAACAATGAGCAGTTCTTC. Amino acid sequence: CASSPGLRNNEQFF. The full variable domain, with the rest looked up from reference TRBV18 and TRBJ2-1, is NAGVMQNPRHLVRRRGQEARLRCSPMKGHSHVYWYRQLPEEGLKFMVYLQKENIIDESGMPKERFSAEFPKEGPSILRIQQVVRGDSAAYFCASSPGLRNNEQFFGPGTRLTVL.

The chain employs TRBV5-1 and TRBJ2-1; D unclear. The germline V gene has CDR1 SGHRS and CDR2 YFSETQ. V dropped 0 bases and J dropped 0 bases, with 4 bases sitting between them. The CDR3 has 14 residues. CDR3 sequence reads: CASSLGSSYNEQFF. CDR3 bases: TGCGCCAGCAGCTTGGGAAGCTCCTACAATGAGCAGTTCTTC.

This clone was picked up one time. The chain links TRBV7-8 to TRBJ2-7, with 9 bases matching TRBD2. The CDR3 is 18 amino acids. V lost 0 bases and J lost 2; bases outside the gene matches: 11. Looked up from germline, CDR1 is SGHVS and CDR2 is FQNEAQ. CDR3 DNA: TGTGCCAGCAGCTTAGCGAGGTACGGCGGGAGGGAAACCTACGAGCAGTACTTC. Its translation is CASSLARYGGRETYEQYF.